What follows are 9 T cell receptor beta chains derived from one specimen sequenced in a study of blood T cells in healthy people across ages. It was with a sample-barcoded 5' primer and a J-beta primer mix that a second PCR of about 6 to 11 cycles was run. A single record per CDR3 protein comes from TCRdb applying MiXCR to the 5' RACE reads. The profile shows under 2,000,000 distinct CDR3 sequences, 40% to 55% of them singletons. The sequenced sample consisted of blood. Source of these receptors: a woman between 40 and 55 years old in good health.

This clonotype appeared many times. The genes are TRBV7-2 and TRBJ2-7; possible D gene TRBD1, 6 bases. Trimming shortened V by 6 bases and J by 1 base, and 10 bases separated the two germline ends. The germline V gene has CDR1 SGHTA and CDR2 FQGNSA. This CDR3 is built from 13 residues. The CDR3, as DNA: TGTGCCAGCAGGCCTACAGGGTCCTACGAGCAGTACTTC. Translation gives CASRPTGSYEQYF.

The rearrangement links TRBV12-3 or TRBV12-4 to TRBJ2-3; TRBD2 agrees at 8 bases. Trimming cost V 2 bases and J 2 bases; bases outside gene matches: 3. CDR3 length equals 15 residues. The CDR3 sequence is CASSLYSGTTDTQYF. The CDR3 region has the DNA TGTGCCAGCAGTTTATATAGCGGGACCACAGATACGCAGTATTTT.

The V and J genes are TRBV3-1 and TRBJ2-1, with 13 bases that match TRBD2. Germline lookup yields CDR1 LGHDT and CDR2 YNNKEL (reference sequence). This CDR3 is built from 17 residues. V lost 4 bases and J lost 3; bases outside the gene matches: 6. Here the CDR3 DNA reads TGTGCCAGCAGCCCTAGACTAGCGGGGGGTTACTACAATGAGCAGTTCTTC. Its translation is CASSPRLAGGYYNEQFF.

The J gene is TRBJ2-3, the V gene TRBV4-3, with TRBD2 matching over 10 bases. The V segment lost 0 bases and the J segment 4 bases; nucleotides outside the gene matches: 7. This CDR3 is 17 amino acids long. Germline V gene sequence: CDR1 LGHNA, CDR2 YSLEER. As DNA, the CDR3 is TGCGCCAGCAGCCAAGATTCCAGCGGGGGGGCGTCAGATACGCAGTATTTT. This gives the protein CASSQDSSGGASDTQYF.

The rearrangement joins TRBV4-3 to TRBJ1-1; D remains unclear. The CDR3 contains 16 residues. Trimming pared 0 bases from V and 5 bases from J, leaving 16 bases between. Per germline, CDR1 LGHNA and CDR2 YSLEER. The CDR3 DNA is TGCGCCAGCAGCCAAGATCTGTGGGGTACGGAAACTGAAGCTTTCTTT. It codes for CASSQDLWGTETEAFF.

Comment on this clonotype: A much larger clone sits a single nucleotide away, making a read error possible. In nucleotides, the CDR3 is TGTGCCAACAGCGCGGCGACTAGCGGGGGCTACGAGCAGTACTTC. Protein sequence: CANSAATSGGYEQYF. The chain joins TRBV7-9 to TRBJ2-7, with 12 positions matching TRBD2. There are 15 residues in the CDR3. Germline V gives CDR1 SEHNR, CDR2 FQNEAQ (reference sequence). Looking up the rest from reference TRBV7-9 and TRBJ2-7 gives the full variable domain: DTGVSQNPRHKITKRGQNVTFRCDPISEHNRLYWYRQTLGQGPEFLTYFQNEAQLEKSRLLSDRFSAERPKGSFSTLEIQRTEQGDSAMYLCANSAATSGGYEQYFGPGTRLTVT.

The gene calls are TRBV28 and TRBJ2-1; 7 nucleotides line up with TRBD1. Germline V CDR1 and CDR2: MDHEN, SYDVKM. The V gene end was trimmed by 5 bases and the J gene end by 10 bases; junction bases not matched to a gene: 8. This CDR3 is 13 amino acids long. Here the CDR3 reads CASSPTDRYEQFF. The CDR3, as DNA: TGTGCCAGCAGTCCAACGGACAGGTACGAGCAGTTCTTC.

CDR3 DNA sequence: TGTGCCAGCAGCCAGGAGGGGGGAGAACCTACCTACGAGCAGTACTTC. This translates into CASSQEGGEPTYEQYF. V and J are TRBV4-2 and TRBJ2-7; D is tentatively TRBD1 or TRBD2 (6 bases each). V was pared by 3 bases and J by 2 bases, with 17 bases between. CDR1 and CDR2 from the germline V gene are LGHNA and YNFKEQ. CDR3 length: 16 residues.

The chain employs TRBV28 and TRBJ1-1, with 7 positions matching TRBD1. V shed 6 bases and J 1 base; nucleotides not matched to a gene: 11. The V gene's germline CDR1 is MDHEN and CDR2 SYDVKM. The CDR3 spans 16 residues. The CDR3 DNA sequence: TGTGCCAGCAGATCTGGAGGGGGCGCGCGGAACACTGAAGCTTTCTTT. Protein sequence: CASRSGGGARNTEAFF. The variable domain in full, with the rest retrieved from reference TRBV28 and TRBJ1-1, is DVKVTQSSRYLVKRTGEKVFLECVQDMDHENMFWYRQDPGLGLRLIYFSYDVKMKEKGDIPEGYSVSREKKERFSLILESASTNQTSMYLCASRSGGGARNTEAFFGQGTRLTVV.